This T cell receptor (beta chain) was retrieved from a study of blood T cells in healthy people across ages. A second 7 to 11 cycle PCR used barcoded and J-beta primers. TCRdb processed the 5' RACE reads anew with MiXCR; each CDR3 protein has one entry. The sample holds fewer than 1,000,000 distinct CDR3 sequences, 46% seen once. A single count supports this clonotype. Germline lookup yields CDR1 SGHTA and CDR2 FQGNSA. The J segment lost 1 base and the V segment lost 5 bases, leaving 6 bases of the junction unmatched. The CDR3 is made up of 16 amino acids. The sequenced material came from blood. The rearrangement links TRBV7-2 to TRBJ2-2; 8 nucleotides match TRBD2. This TCR derives from a man older than 75 in good health. CDR3 DNA: TGTGCCAGCAGCCCTCGGGAGGGCCGGAACACCGGGGAGCTGTTTTTT. Translating it yields CASSPREGRNTGELFF. The variable domain in full, with the rest retrieved from reference TRBV7-2 and TRBJ2-2, is GAGVSQSPSNKVTEKGKDVELRCDPISGHTALYWYRQSLGQGLEFLIYFQGNSAPDKSGLPSDRFSAERTGGSVSTLTIQRTQQEDSAVYLCASSPREGRNTGELFFGEGSRLTVL.